These 30 T cell receptor beta chains came from one sample sequenced in a study of cytomegalovirus exposure and HLA in healthy donors. The method was immunoSEQ multiplex PCR; TCRdb's version includes in-frame clones alone and lacks a portion of them. The sample lists tens of thousands of clones, roughly nine tenths occurring once. What was sequenced was PBMCs. The receptors shown here come from a man aged 18-30 years in good health and CMV-seronegative.

This clone was seen a handful of times. Other DNA sequences from this sample encode an identical CDR3 as well. The chain recombines TRBV7-9 with TRBJ1-1; no clear D. There are 13 residues in the CDR3. Trimming shortened V by 0 bases and J by 7 bases, and 9 bases separated the two germline ends. CDR1 and CDR2 from the germline V gene are SEHNR and FQNEAQ (reference sequence). As DNA, the CDR3 is TGTGCCAGCAGCTTAGCCGCCAGACATGAAGCTTTCTTT. Translating gives CASSLAARHEAFF.

The chain carries TRBV7-2 and TRBJ2-7, with D possibly TRBD1 on 6 matching bases. V was trimmed by 5 bases and J by 0 bases, leaving 14 bases between them. Germline values: CDR1 SGHTA, CDR2 FQGNSA. The CDR3 is 15 amino acids. The CDR3 is CASSKSGTHSYEQYF. In DNA, the CDR3 is TGTGCCAGCAGCAAATCCGGGACACACTCCTACGAGCAGTACTTC.

Turning to this clone: Distinct nucleotide sequences in the sample also encode this CDR3. The chain employs TRBV20-1 and TRBJ2-1; D possibly corresponds to TRBD2 (5 bases). V lost 6 bases and J lost 6, with 9 bases in between. Germline lookup yields CDR1 DFQATT and CDR2 SNEGSKA (reference sequence). The CDR3 consists of 11 residues. In nucleotides, the CDR3 is TGCAGTGCCTCACGGGGCAATGAGCAGTTCTTC. Translating gives CSASRGNEQFF.

The CDR3 nucleotides are TGTGCCAGCAGCTTGGGGGGACAGATGGCCGAAAAACTGTTTTTT. This sequence encodes CASSLGGQMAEKLFF. This sequence joins TRBV5-4 and TRBJ1-4, with 7 bases aligning to TRBD1. CDR3 size: 15 residues. Per the germline V gene, CDR1 is SGHNT and CDR2 is YYREEE (reference sequence). J was trimmed by 8 bases and V by 0 bases; bases with no gene match: 7.

This clone appeared a single time. This rearrangement joins TRBV5-1 to TRBJ2-7, with D perhaps matching TRBD2 (6 bases). Germline loops: CDR1 SGHRS, CDR2 YFSETQ. This CDR3 has 14 amino acids. V shed 0 bases and J shed 1 base, with 8 bases lying between them. The CDR3 here is CASSLAGGSYEQYF. DNA of the CDR3: TGCGCCAGCAGCTTGGCCGGGGGATCCTACGAGCAGTACTTC.

As for this clone: Germline and junction disagree at one end, which may indicate a read error. The V and J genes are TRBV6-1 and TRBJ2-7, with 7 bases aligning to TRBD1. In germline, CDR1 is MNHNS, CDR2 SASEGT. CDR3 length: 13 residues. This chain's CDR3 is CASSERDSSRSFF. The DNA of the CDR3 is TGTGCCAGCAGTGAACGGGACAGCTCACGGTCCTTCTTC.

Here the CDR3 reads CASSSGLAKYASTDTQYF. The CDR3, as DNA: TGTGCCAGCAGTTCGGGACTAGCGAAATACGCTAGCACAGATACGCAGTATTTT. The chain carries TRBV27 and TRBJ2-3; 10 nucleotides line up with TRBD2. Losses at the gene ends were 4 bases for V and 0 bases for J; bases not matched to a gene: 10. Germline V lookup: CDR1 MNHEY, CDR2 SMNVEV (reference sequence). There are 18 residues in the CDR3.

This chain joins TRBV27 and TRBJ2-7; possible D gene TRBD1, 6 bases. With 5 bases removed from V and 3 bases from J, the gap between germline ends came to 14 bases. The CDR3 contains 14 residues. The V gene's germline CDR1 is MNHEY and CDR2 SMNVEV (reference sequence). The CDR3 here is CASSILGAVYEQYF. The CDR3 DNA reads TGTGCCAGCAGTATTCTGGGGGCTGTCTACGAGCAGTACTTC.

The chain joins TRBV11-1 to TRBJ2-1; tentatively, D is TRBD2 (7 bases). The CDR3 covers 17 residues. Trimming took 5 bases from V and 9 from J, leaving 26 bases between them. Germline V gene lookup returns CDR1 SGHAT and CDR2 FQDESV (reference sequence). The CDR3, as DNA: TGTGCCAGCAGCCCCCCCCGGGGAGGGGGGAGATCTGGTGAGCAGTTCTTC. Encoded protein: CASSPPRGGGRSGEQFF.

This chain connects TRBV13 to TRBJ2-2; D is unclear. Germline lookup yields CDR1 PRHDT and CDR2 FYEKMQ (reference sequence). Trimming removed 0 bases from V and 6 bases from J, with 2 bases in between. This CDR3 has 12 amino acids. CDR3 sequence reads: CASSLGSGELFF. The CDR3 DNA reads TGTGCCAGCAGCTTAGGCTCCGGGGAGCTGTTTTTT.

This rearrangement joins TRBV6-5 to TRBJ1-5; no clear D gene. The V and J ends lost 4 bases and 5 bases respectively, with 9 bases between them. The CDR3 has 13 residues. CDR1 and CDR2 from the germline V gene are MNHEY and SVGAGI. CDR3 DNA sequence: TGTGCCAGCAGTTTTTCAGTGGATCAGCCCCAGCATTTT. Translated, it gives CASSFSVDQPQHF.

This chain uses TRBV5-1 with TRBJ2-7, with a weak D call TRBD1 (5 bases). Germline loops: CDR1 SGHRS, CDR2 YFSETQ. The V end was cut by 0 bases, the J end by 3 bases, with 10 bases between. The CDR3 runs 14 residues. The CDR3 nucleotides are TGCGCCAGCAGCTTGGGGCAGGGCAACTACGAGCAGTACTTC. Protein: CASSLGQGNYEQYF.

The J gene is TRBJ1-2, the V gene TRBV5-1; TRBD1 is a possible D gene (6 bases). The CDR3 loop spans 12 amino acids. The V gene lost 5 bases and the J gene lost 2 bases, with 7 bases spanning the gap. CDR1 is SGHRS, CDR2 YFSETQ, per germline. DNA of the CDR3: TGCGCCAGCAGGACAGGAAACTATGGCTACACCTTC. It specifies CASRTGNYGYTF.

This clone was detected once. The chain carries TRBV28 and TRBJ2-7; 9 positions match TRBD2. Germline V CDR1 and CDR2: MDHEN, SYDVKM. This CDR3 is built from 14 residues. V lost 5 bases, J lost 5 bases, and 7 bases stayed unmatched. The CDR3: CASSETGTSNEQYF. Here the CDR3 DNA reads TGTGCCAGCAGTGAGACCGGGACTAGCAACGAGCAGTACTTC.

The V call is TRBV4-2, the J call TRBJ2-2; 8 positions match TRBD2. The CDR3 has 16 residues. V trimming: 0 bases; J trimming: 6 bases; junction bases outside the gene matches: 6. The germline gives CDR1 LGHNA, CDR2 YNFKEQ. CDR3 protein: CASSQDQGSGAGELFF. In DNA, the CDR3 is TGTGCCAGCAGCCAAGATCAGGGTAGCGGGGCCGGGGAGCTGTTTTTT.

The genes are TRBV2 and TRBJ2-7, with D tentatively TRBD2 (7 bases). CDR3 length: 16 residues. V lost 3 bases, J lost 2 bases, and 17 bases lay in between. Germline assignment: CDR1 SNHLY and CDR2 FYNNEI. CDR3 sequence (DNA): TGTGCCAGCAGTGACGTAGGGGGAGGGCTTACCTACGAGCAGTACTTC. This encodes CASSDVGGGLTYEQYF.

The chain combines TRBV7-6 with TRBJ2-7; 11 positions match TRBD2. The CDR3 extends over 16 amino acids. Germline V CDR1 and CDR2: SGHVS, FNYEAQ. Trimming at V came to 5 bases and at J to 0 bases, leaving 6 bases not matched to a gene. The CDR3 loop reads CASSARGTSGSYEQYF. The CDR3 nucleotides are TGTGCCAGCAGCGCCAGAGGGACTAGCGGCTCCTACGAGCAGTACTTC.

The chain couples TRBV10-3 to TRBJ1-3; D gene ambiguous. V lost 1 base, J lost 3 bases, and 10 bases lay in between. This CDR3 region has 15 residues. Germline assignment: CDR1 ENHRY and CDR2 SYGVKD. CDR3 nucleotides: TGTGCCATCAGTGAGTACCCGGCGGGTGGAAACACCATATATTTT. This encodes CAISEYPAGGNTIYF.

The rearrangement uses TRBV4-3 and TRBJ2-2, with TRBD2 matching over 9 bases. CDR1 is LGHNA, CDR2 YSLEER, per germline. This CDR3 has 16 residues. Unmatched junction bases numbered 7, after V lost 1 base and J lost 7 bases. For the CDR3, the DNA is TGCGCCAGCAGCCAAGTGGCGGGAGGGCCCGGCGGGGAGCTGTTTTTT. Protein: CASSQVAGGPGGELFF.

This chain uses TRBV28 with TRBJ2-1; D is unresolved. The CDR3 sequence is 12 residues long. Germline CDR1 and CDR2: MDHEN and SYDVKM. Trimming removed 5 bases from V and 10 bases from J, with 12 bases in between. The CDR3 region is CASSKSDGEQFF. Here the CDR3 DNA reads TGTGCCAGCAGTAAGAGCGACGGGGAGCAGTTCTTC. The full variable domain, completed using reference TRBV28 and TRBJ2-1, is DVKVTQSSRYLVKRTGEKVFLECVQDMDHENMFWYRQDPGLGLRLIYFSYDVKMKEKGDIPEGYSVSREKKERFSLILESASTNQTSMYLCASSKSDGEQFFGPGTRLTVL.

V gene TRBV10-3 combines with J gene TRBJ2-7; TRBD2 matches 8 bases. The CDR3 contains 16 residues. V lost 2 bases to trimming and J lost 2 bases; unmatched junction nucleotides: 8. The germline V gene encodes CDR1 ENHRY and CDR2 SYGVKD. CDR3: CAISEPERESAYEQYF. In DNA, the CDR3 is TGTGCCATCAGTGAGCCTGAGCGGGAGAGCGCCTACGAGCAGTACTTC.

This clone was seen only once. The chain couples TRBV27 to TRBJ1-1, with D possibly being TRBD1 (5 bases). This CDR3 region has 15 residues. Germline CDR1 MNHEY, CDR2 SMNVEV (reference sequence). Deletions cut 1 base from V and 4 bases from J, with 13 bases between. CDR3 region: CASSLYGRGPTEAFF. The DNA for the CDR3 is TGTGCCAGCAGTTTATATGGAAGGGGTCCCACTGAAGCTTTCTTT.

This clone turned up a few times. The genes are TRBV10-3 and TRBJ1-3, with 7 bases that match TRBD1. Unmatched junction bases numbered 7, after V lost 10 bases and J lost 1 base. Germline V CDR1 and CDR2: ENHRY, SYGVKD. This CDR3 region has 14 residues. The CDR3 region is CATSEGASGNTIYF. The CDR3 region has the DNA TGTGCCACTTCGGAGGGGGCGTCTGGAAACACCATATATTTT.

This clone was detected once. The gene calls are TRBV7-8 and TRBJ2-1; the match to TRBD2 covers 8 bases. After removal of 5 bases from V and 15 bases from J, the junction contained 9 bases not matched to a gene. Germline V gene lookup returns CDR1 SGHVS and CDR2 FQNEAQ. The CDR3 is made up of 12 amino acids. CDR3 region: CASSNVASGPFF. In DNA, the CDR3 is TGTGCCAGCAGCAATGTGGCTAGCGGGCCGTTCTTC.

The chain carries TRBV4-3 and TRBJ2-3, with a weak D call TRBD1 (5 bases). CDR3 size: 15 residues. Germline CDR1 LGHNA, CDR2 YSLEER. Deletions cut 4 bases from V and 3 bases from J, with 14 bases between. The CDR3 nucleotides read TGCGCCAGCAGCCCTCCAGGGAAAAGGACAGATACGCAGTATTTT. It yields the protein CASSPPGKRTDTQYF.

The gene calls are TRBV6-6 and TRBJ1-1; no firm D call. Trimming took 0 bases from V and 1 from J, leaving 3 bases between them. Germline V CDR1 and CDR2: MNHNY, SVGAGI (reference sequence). The CDR3 runs 13 residues. In DNA, the CDR3 is TGTGCCAGCAGTTACTCAGCGAACACTGAAGCTTTCTTT. This encodes CASSYSANTEAFF.

This clone is a singleton in its sample. The CDR3 region is CATSFRTSGRAKETQYF. Here the CDR3 DNA reads TGTGCCACCAGCTTCCGGACTAGCGGGAGGGCCAAAGAGACCCAGTACTTC. The rearrangement links TRBV15 to TRBJ2-5; 15 positions match TRBD2. The germline gives CDR1 LNHNV, CDR2 YYDKDF (reference sequence). This CDR3 is 17 amino acids long. V lost 5 bases, J lost 3 bases, and 7 bases stayed unmatched.

This clone was detected once. V usage is TRBV15 and J usage is TRBJ2-1; possibly TRBD2 for D (6 bases). With 0 bases removed from V and 1 base from J, the gap between germline ends came to 16 bases. Germline V gives CDR1 LNHNV, CDR2 YYDKDF (reference sequence). The CDR3 contains 18 residues. This CDR3 reads CATSRDFYGRPSYNEQFF. CDR3 nucleotides: TGTGCCACCAGCAGAGATTTTTACGGGAGACCATCCTACAATGAGCAGTTCTTC.

The V call is TRBV19, the J call TRBJ1-5; tentatively, D is TRBD1 (6 bases). The CDR3 has 14 amino acids. CDR1 LNHDA and CDR2 SQIVND come from the germline V gene (reference sequence). Trimming removed 4 bases from V and 7 bases from J, with 14 bases in between. This chain's CDR3 is CASSSSRGSQPQHF. CDR3 DNA sequence: TGTGCCAGTAGTAGTAGTAGGGGGAGCCAGCCCCAGCATTTT.

This clone appeared once. The chain is built from TRBV16 and TRBJ2-1; the match to TRBD1 covers 9 bases. J was trimmed by 2 bases and V by 6 bases; bases with no gene match: 5. The CDR3 length is 15 residues. Looked up from germline, CDR1 is KGHSY and CDR2 is FQNENV. As DNA, the CDR3 is TGTGCCAGCAGAGAATGGGACAGGGCCTACAATGAGCAGTTCTTC. It translates to CASREWDRAYNEQFF.